In this sample, the clone carrying this TCR beta chain turned up a few times. Between the trimmed V and J ends, which lost 1 base and 11 bases, there was a span of 18 bases. Germline lookup yields CDR1 MGHRA and CDR2 YSYEKL. The CDR3 spans 16 residues. TCRdb reprocessed the 5' RACE reads via MiXCR and lists one record per CDR3 protein. The sample records 95,000 to 100,000 distinct CDR3 sequences, 5.8% being singletons. This sample stems from a study of T cells after yellow fever vaccination. Source: CD8+ T cells sorted from PBMCs, taken 10 days after the yellow fever booster vaccination. This clonotype was obtained from a man between 18 and 29 years old who received the YFV17D yellow fever vaccine. The V and J genes are TRBV4-1 and TRBJ1-6, with D perhaps TRBD1 (5 bases). The CDR3 loop is CASSQAPGRKDPPLHF. The CDR3 region has the DNA TGCGCCAGCAGCCAAGCTCCGGGACGGAAGGATCCACCCCTCCACTTT.